The clone carrying this T cell receptor (beta chain) was detected ten times or more. Alpha and beta constant-region primers primed reverse transcription of 500 to 550 ng RNA. Each of the alpha and beta chains got its own library through chain-specific third strand synthesis with indices. TCRdb fed the 5' RACE reads into MiXCR, producing one record per CDR3 protein. The data show about 10,000 distinct CDR3 sequences, 5.5% to 6% seen once. This specimen comes from a study of HIV-infected patients and healthy controls. The germline gives CDR1 SGDLS, CDR2 YYNGEE. Trimming took 4 bases from V and 4 from J; bases not matched to a gene: 11. The CDR3 totals 16 residues. All unsorted peripheral T cells were captured because whole blood was used without fractionation.

Material: blood. The genes are TRBV9 and TRBJ1-1; TRBD1 matches 9 bases. The TCR comes from an adult in good health. CDR3 coding DNA: TGTGCCAGCAGCCACCCGGACAGGGGCGGAAGCACTGAAGCTTTCTTT. It translates to CASSHPDRGGSTEAFF. The full variable domain, completed using reference TRBV9 and TRBJ1-1, is DSGVTQTPKHLITATGQRVTLRCSPRSGDLSVYWYQQSLDQGLQFLIQYYNGEERAKGNILERFSAQQFPDLHSELNLSSLELGDSALYFCASSHPDRGGSTEAFFGQGTRLTVV.